This TCR beta chain was profiled in a study of T cell repertoires in cytomegalovirus infection. Study-wide context: CMV infection plus the matching HLA type was flagged by public TCR beta signatures.

There are many counts of this clonotype. With 0 bases clipped from V and 3 bases from J, the junction kept 13 bases outside the gene matches. Germline CDR1 and CDR2: LGHNA and YNFKEQ. This CDR3 is built from 19 residues. TCRdb itself ran the reads through MiXCR, one entry per CDR3 protein. The sample has hundreds of thousands of distinct CDR3 sequences; about 17% are singletons. The sample consisted of PBMCs. The TCR originated in a human donor in good health (CMV status not recorded). Some clones in this sample may be carry-over from other donors' samples. The chain links TRBV4-2 to TRBJ2-7; TRBD1 agrees at 11 bases. The CDR3 region is CASSQDTGTGGGYVYEQYF. CDR3 DNA sequence: TGTGCCAGCAGCCAAGACACCGGGACAGGGGGGGGATATGTCTACGAGCAGTACTTC.